Below, one T cell receptor beta chain is given with its context. Its antigen remains unidentified. These data come from a study of T-cell memory formation after mild COVID-19. Whole-study results and caveats: Contracting clones localized mainly to CM and EM when CD4+ and mainly to EMRA when CD8+. Memory from before infection featured some responding clones, which suggests cross-reactive memory joined.

Between the trimmed V and J ends, which lost 4 bases and 11 bases, there was a span of 9 bases. The V gene's germline CDR1 is SEHNR and CDR2 FQNEAQ (reference sequence). CDR3 length equals 11 residues. From 5'RACE with constant-segment primers came TCR alpha and TCR beta cDNA libraries that carried sample barcodes and UMIs. TCRdb reprocessed the 5' RACE reads via MiXCR and lists one record per CDR3 protein. The table records roughly 260,000 distinct CDR3 sequences, 16% of them present only once. The chain links TRBV7-9 to TRBJ1-5; D unclear. The receptor was derived from a man between 18 and 29 years old who had mild COVID-19 (a few samples of this study predate the infection). Cell type and time point are not known. The sequenced material came from PBMCs or a T cell subset sorted from them (not recorded which). This CDR3 is CASSSSGAQHF. The CDR3 coding sequence is TGTGCCAGCAGCTCGTCTGGGGCCCAGCATTTT.